This T cell receptor (beta chain) was sequenced in a study of blood T cell repertoires in COVID-19 (dated by TCRdb to about 2020). Broadly, across the study: Samples covering the acute and convalescent phases of COVID-19 were provided by collaborators in the United States, Italy and Spain. Where HLA class I and class II types were available, the types were taken from metadata supplied by the sample provider, not from assay-based typing. Samples were obtained from the ongoing ImmuneRACE study (first 160 participants) and from 950 to 1,500 subjects provided by 6 global collaborators. The sample metadata nearly always contained a de-identified subject ID, COVID-19 status, age in years and sex. The repertoires were released in a freely available public database meant as a resource for research on the immune response to SARS-CoV-2. The prospective study material was composed of cDNA or gDNA derived from T cells, B-cell-depleted T cells, or PBMCs. The dataset comprised deeply sampled blood TCRbeta repertoires from subjects exposed to, actively infected with, or recovered from COVID-19. On the study overall, not on this receptor specifically: Clinical and demographic metadata were provided uncurated, with the amount varying by source and participant.

TCRbeta CDR3 regions were amplified from genomic DNA using the immunoSEQ Assay, a bias-controlled multiplex PCR. The authors processed their data as follows. Nucleated cell counts per sample were estimated from amplification of reference gene primers within the assay. To quantify the absolute abundance of each unique TCRbeta CDR3 rearrangement, sequence reads were collapsed and filtered. Productive Simpson clonality was computed per sample as the square root of Simpson's diversity index over productive rearrangements. TCRdb holds this immuneACCESS table with in-frame rearrangements only. Some clones are missing; in checked studies, unresolved V genes explain under half, and the rest has no known cause. The DNA was the basis for D and trimming; V, J and clone size are from that table. The sample has 140,000 or so clones on record, around 83% of them singletons. Of the sample, over 2.5% falls within the top ten clones.

Only a few counts were recorded for this clone. No antigen is known for it. Nothing much larger sits one base from this clone, and base qualities are not available. The germline V gene encodes CDR1 SNHLY and CDR2 FYNNEI. Ends trimmed: V by 4 bases, J by 1 base; bases unmatched to a gene: 3. Taken from cysteine to phenylalanine, the CDR3 has 14 residues. Just CDR3 DNA is preserved here, 42 bases in frame from base 1. Collaborating institutions collected whole blood in K2EDTA tubes following their own protocols. Collaborator samples were shipped for TCRbeta analysis as frozen whole blood, isolated PBMCs, or DNA extracted from either sample type.

The chain is assembled from TRBV2 and TRBJ2-7; TRBD1 agrees with 8 junctional bases. Specimen: peripheral blood. The sequence came from a human donor with acute or convalescent COVID-19. The donor label of this sample is uncertain. Here is the DNA: TGTGCCAGCAGTGGAGGACAGGGTTCCTACGAGCAGTACTTC. It specifies CASSGGQGSYEQYF.